The 23 T cell receptor beta chains below were found in one sample sequenced in a study of tumor-infiltrating lymphocytes in oesophageal squamous cell carcinoma. MiXCR, run by TCRdb on the PCR reads, gives a single entry per CDR3 protein. In the table there are about 24,000 distinct CDR3 sequences, 30% to 40% of which are singletons. The sequenced material came from esophageal tumor tissue. Receptors were obtained from a male donor with esophageal squamous cell carcinoma.

As to this clonotype: Because it lacks the conserved phenylalanine or tryptophan at the end, this CDR3 is likely a read error. No DNA is shown, since the ends of the CDR3 on it are uncertain; the CDR3 is the one TCRdb lists. The V gene is TRBV7-9, the J gene TRBJ2-7. The CDR3 totals 17 residues, both ends included. CDR1 is SEHNR and CDR2 is FQNEAQ in the germline V gene (reference sequence). The CDR3 here is CASSLAPADNYGYTFGS.

This sequence joins TRBV6-1 and TRBJ1-5; D is unclear. The CDR3 is made up of 14 amino acids. Per germline, CDR1 MNHNS and CDR2 SASEGT. V was pared by 5 bases and J by 7 bases, with 15 bases between. CDR3 loop: CASSSNHPRQPQHF. In DNA, the CDR3 is TGTGCCAGCAGTTCTAACCACCCCAGGCAGCCCCAGCATTTT.

In this sample, this clonotype turned up many times. This rearrangement joins TRBV5-6 to TRBJ2-7; 10 bases line up with TRBD1. The end of the DNA aligns better with TRBJ1-2, so the J call may be wrong. Looked up from germline, CDR1 is SGHDT and CDR2 is YYEEEE. The CDR3 has 17 residues. The CDR3 spells CASSTEGQGTTRYGYTF. In DNA form, the CDR3 reads TGTGCCAGCTCAACGGAGGGACAGGGGACGACTAGGTATGGCTACACCTTC.

This sequence joins TRBV12-3 or TRBV12-4 and TRBJ2-1; TRBD1 matches 8 bases. CDR3 length: 15 amino acids. Trimming removed 2 bases from V and 7 bases from J; junction bases left unmatched: 7. The CDR3 bases are TGTGCCAGCAGTTTAAGGCAGGGGGCTGAAAATGAGCAGTTCTTC. Encoded protein: CASSLRQGAENEQFF.

There are many counts of this clonotype. Given a much more abundant clone one base away, this may be a read error. The chain has TRBV12-3 or TRBV12-4 and TRBJ2-5; weak D call: TRBD2 (5 bases). The CDR3 has 12 amino acids. Trimming removed 2 bases from V and 11 bases from J, with 12 bases in between. CDR3 region: CASSLMGSEQYF. CDR3 nucleotide sequence: TGTGCCAGCAGTTTAATGGGGAGTGAGCAGTACTTC.

This clonotype was observed many times. A much larger clonotype is one base distant, so this may be a read error. The chain recombines TRBV7-9 with TRBJ2-1; tentative D call: TRBD2 (6 bases). The DNA end lines up better with TRBJ2-7; the J call may be wrong. Germline CDR1 reads SEHNR; CDR2 reads FQNEAQ (reference sequence). The CDR3 length is 15 residues. The CDR3: CASSPWEDSYNEQYF. CDR3 in DNA: TGTGCCAGCAGCCCTTGGGAGGACTCCTACAATGAGCAGTACTTC.

This clonotype appeared once. V usage is TRBV7-2 and J usage is TRBJ2-3; TRBD2 aligns across 9 bases. CDR1 and CDR2 from the germline V gene are SGHTA and FQGNSA. The CDR3 sequence is 16 residues long. V lost 1 base and J lost 14; bases outside the gene matches: 16. The DNA for the CDR3 is TGTGCCAGCAGCTTAGACCTAGCGGGAATGTCCGGGGAGCTGTATTTT. This gives the protein CASSLDLAGMSGELYF.

This clonotype was counted many times. The chain is built from TRBV12-3 or TRBV12-4 and TRBJ2-7, with D uncertain. V shed 2 bases and J shed 3 bases, with 5 bases lying between them. The CDR3 covers 12 residues. CDR3 sequence reads: CASSLKGYEQYF. The CDR3 DNA follows: TGTGCCAGCAGTTTAAAGGGCTACGAGCAGTACTTC.

Ten or more counts support this clonotype. This chain connects TRBV7-9 to TRBJ1-6; 9 bases align to TRBD1. Germline V gene lookup returns CDR1 SEHNR and CDR2 FQNEAQ (reference sequence). CDR3 size: 15 residues. The ends lost 5 bases at V and 7 bases at J; junction bases unmatched: 6. As DNA, the CDR3 is TGTGCCAGCAGCCTTAGACAGGGGGGAAATTCACCCCTCCACTTT. It specifies CASSLRQGGNSPLHF.

The genes are TRBV11-2 and TRBJ2-3; D gene uncertain. Germline assignment: CDR1 SGHAT and CDR2 FQNNGV. Trimming took off 5 bases at V and 4 bases at J, with 10 bases between the two ends. There are 13 residues in the CDR3. CDR3 coding DNA: TGTGCCAGCAGCCGGACCCTCCCAGATACGCAGTATTTT. Translation gives CASSRTLPDTQYF.

This clonotype was recorded once. This chain links TRBV12-3 or TRBV12-4 with TRBJ1-5, with 10 bases identical to TRBD1. V trimming: 8 bases; J trimming: 4 bases; junction bases outside the gene matches: 8. This CDR3 is 15 amino acids long. The CDR3 reads CASGRQGARNQPQHF. CDR3 coding DNA: TGTGCCAGCGGAAGACAGGGGGCGCGGAATCAGCCCCAGCATTTT.

This clonotype was seen only a few times. The conserved closing phenylalanine or tryptophan is absent in this CDR3, likely reflecting a read error. It is unclear where the CDR3 begins or ends on the DNA, so no DNA is shown, and the CDR3 is as TCRdb lists it. J is TRBJ2-1 and V is TRBV7-3; whether TRBD2, the table's D call, matches the DNA was not checked. Germline-derived CDR1 and CDR2 are SGHTA and FQGTGA. The CDR3 totals 9 residues, both ends included. CDR3 in amino acids: CASSLGTSG.

This clonotype was picked up one time. A much bigger clone sits one base away, suggesting this may be a read error. This chain uses TRBV28 with TRBJ2-4; the D gene is possibly TRBD2 (6 bases). The DNA matches TRBJ2-1 better at its end, which makes the J call doubtful. Germline loops: CDR1 MDHEN, CDR2 SYDVKM. The length of the CDR3 is 14 residues. CDR3 bases: TGTGCCAGCAGTCCCGGGACTGGAGCCTACGAGCAGTTCTTC. It is translated as CASSPGTGAYEQFF.

This sequence joins TRBV7-3 and TRBJ1-5; D remains ambiguous. V was pared by 6 bases and J by 3 bases, with 9 bases between. There are 13 residues in the CDR3. Germline lookup yields CDR1 SGHTA and CDR2 FQGTGA. The CDR3 DNA reads as TGTGCCAGCAGTCGCATGATCAATCAGCCCCAGCATTTT. As protein: CASSRMINQPQHF.

The chain has TRBV12-3 or TRBV12-4 and TRBJ2-5, with no clear D. The J call is in doubt because the DNA end fits TRBJ2-1 better. The CDR3 covers 14 residues. This CDR3 reads CASSSNRRDNEQFF. CDR3 DNA sequence: TGTGCCAGCAGTTCCAACCGGAGAGACAATGAGCAGTTCTTC.

As for this clonotype: As the CDR3 is not closed by the conserved phenylalanine or tryptophan, this likely results from a read error. The DNA is left out, because the CDR3 cannot be placed on it with certainty; the CDR3 is given as TCRdb lists it. V is TRBV11-2 and J is TRBJ2-6; the D call in the table, TRBD2, was not verified against the DNA. Germline-derived CDR1 and CDR2 are SGHAT and FQNNGV. Both ends counted, the CDR3 spans 19 residues. The CDR3 reads CASSSQQGTLAKNIQYFGA.

The sample holds many counts of this clonotype. The chain uses TRBV6-1 and TRBJ2-7; 7 bases agree with TRBD1. The CDR3 sequence is 13 residues long. Germline V gives CDR1 MNHNS, CDR2 SASEGT. Unmatched junction bases numbered 2, after V lost 4 bases and J lost 2 bases. The CDR3 coding sequence is TGTGCCAGCAGTGCAGGGGGTACCTACGAGCAGTACTTC. Its translation: CASSAGGTYEQYF.

About this clonotype itself: Possible read error: a much larger clone is one base away. This chain uses TRBV28 with TRBJ2-5; unclear D gene. The J call may be incorrect, as the DNA end agrees better with TRBJ2-1. The CDR3 is 14 amino acids. Germline loops: CDR1 MDHEN, CDR2 SYDVKM. CDR3 coding DNA: TGTGCCAGCAGACTTAACGACGGACCCTACGAGCAGTTCTTC. As protein: CASRLNDGPYEQFF.

This clonotype appeared a single time. The chain links TRBV7-6 to TRBJ2-1; the match to TRBD1 covers 11 bases. The DNA end is a closer match to TRBJ2-7, so the J assignment may be wrong. Germline V gene data show CDR1 as SGHVS and CDR2 as FNYEAQ. There are 15 residues in the CDR3. This chain's CDR3 is CASSWTGGAHNEQYF. The CDR3, as DNA: TGTGCCAGCAGCTGGACAGGGGGCGCCCACAATGAGCAGTACTTC.

The chain employs TRBV7-2 and TRBJ1-4; D gene uncertain. Germline V gives CDR1 SGHTA, CDR2 FQGNSA. Trimming removed 4 bases at V and 5 bases at J, with 14 bases between. CDR3 length: 15 residues. The CDR3 DNA is TGTGCCAGCAGCTCGAACATGGTGGAAAATGAAAAACTGTTTTTT. It yields the protein CASSSNMVENEKLFF.

As to this clonotype: As the CDR3 is not closed by the conserved phenylalanine or tryptophan, this likely results from a read error. The DNA is left out, because the CDR3 cannot be placed on it with certainty; the CDR3 is given as TCRdb lists it. This rearrangement joins TRBV11-2 to TRBJ2-1; the DNA was not used to check the table's D call, TRBD2. Germline V lookup: CDR1 SGHAT, CDR2 FQNNGV. Ends included, the CDR3 has 15 residues. The CDR3 is CASSSQKGLGYTFGS.

The gene calls are TRBV5-5 and TRBJ2-1, with D possibly matching TRBD1 (5 bases). Near its end, the DNA agrees better with TRBJ1-2, so the J call may be wrong. The germline gives CDR1 SGHKS, CDR2 YYEKEE (reference sequence). This CDR3 has 13 amino acids. CDR3 nucleotides: TGTGCCAGCAGCTTGGACAGGCCTGGTGGCTACACCTTC. It yields the protein CASSLDRPGGYTF.

The J gene is TRBJ2-2, the V gene TRBV19, with TRBD2 as a possible D gene (6 bases). Between the trimmed V and J ends, which lost 3 bases and 3 bases, there was a span of 17 bases. The CDR3 contains 17 residues. Per germline, CDR1 LNHDA and CDR2 SQIVND (reference sequence). The CDR3 region has the DNA TGTGCCAGTAGTATTAGGGCGGGAAGAGCGGACACCGGGGAGCTGTTTTTT. It codes for CASSIRAGRADTGELFF.